These 12 T cell receptor beta chains originate from one sample sequenced in a study of blood T cell repertoires in COVID-19. Repertoires were generated with immunoSEQ multiplex PCR, while TCRdb's copy carries only in-frame clones and drops some. Among fewer than 250,000 clones listed, around 83% were seen once. Sequencing input: PBMCs or T cells enriched from blood (not recorded which). The receptors were gathered from a middle-aged woman in a cohort exposed to, infected with or recovered from COVID-19 (not recorded which).

V and J are TRBV2 and TRBJ2-1; perhaps TRBD1 as D (5 bases). The V and J ends lost 8 bases and 9 bases respectively, with 14 bases between them. This CDR3 is built from 12 residues. Per germline, CDR1 SNHLY and CDR2 FYNNEI. The CDR3, as DNA: TGTGCCAGCTTACCCAGACAGTTTGAGCAGTTCTTC. It translates to CASLPRQFEQFF.

This chain links TRBV6-5 with TRBJ2-7; 8 positions agree with TRBD2. CDR1 is MNHEY and CDR2 is SVGAGI in the germline V gene. The J segment lost 2 bases and the V segment lost 5 bases, leaving 2 bases of the junction unmatched. There are 13 residues in the CDR3. The CDR3 here is CASSPGGTYEQYF. The CDR3 DNA reads as TGTGCCAGCAGTCCGGGGGGGACCTACGAGCAGTACTTC.

This clone was observed a few times. The rearrangement uses TRBV5-6 and TRBJ2-7; TRBD2 is a possible D gene (5 bases). V was pared by 0 bases and J by 2 bases, with 15 bases between. This CDR3 is 16 amino acids long. The germline V gene has CDR1 SGHDT and CDR2 YYEEEE. CDR3 DNA sequence: TGTGCCAGCAGCTTGGCGCCGGACTTGGGTACCTACGAGCAGTACTTC. Protein: CASSLAPDLGTYEQYF. Full variable domain (missing parts from reference TRBV5-6 and TRBJ2-7): DAGVTQSPTHLIKTRGQQVTLRCSPKSGHDTVSWYQQALGQGPQFIFQYYEEEERQRGNFPDRFSGHQFPNYSSELNVNALLLGDSALYLCASSLAPDLGTYEQYFGPGTRLTVT.

V gene TRBV11-2 combines with J gene TRBJ2-7, with TRBD2 as a possible D gene (5 bases). The CDR3 is made up of 13 amino acids. The V end was cut by 7 bases, the J end by 3 bases, with 13 bases between. Looked up from germline, CDR1 is SGHAT and CDR2 is FQNNGV. The CDR3 protein is CASTASGNYEQYF. In DNA, the CDR3 is TGTGCCAGCACAGCGTCGGGAAACTACGAGCAGTACTTC.

The chain links TRBV30 to TRBJ1-6; 9 bases align to TRBD1. After removal of 3 bases from V and 3 bases from J, the junction contained 0 bases not matched to a gene. Germline V gene data show CDR1 as GTSNPN and CDR2 as SVGIG (reference sequence). The CDR3 loop spans 14 amino acids. This CDR3 reads CAWRGQGYNSPLHF. CDR3 DNA sequence: TGTGCCTGGAGGGGACAGGGCTATAATTCACCCCTCCACTTT.

The genes are TRBV30 and TRBJ2-7; 11 bases are a match to TRBD2. Germline CDR1 reads GTSNPN; CDR2 reads SVGIG (reference sequence). V lost 2 bases, J lost 4 bases, and 7 bases stayed unmatched. The CDR3 is 15 residues long. The CDR3 DNA follows: TGTGCCTGGAGTATTTCTAGCGGGAGGAGTTACGAGCAGTACTTC. Encoded protein: CAWSISSGRSYEQYF.

The rearrangement uses TRBV27 and TRBJ1-5; D is perhaps TRBD1 (5 bases). Trimming took 9 bases from V and 5 from J, leaving 14 bases between them. The CDR3 has 13 residues. CDR1 and CDR2 (germline): MNHEY, SMNVEV (reference sequence). Here the CDR3 reads CASRRQLDQPQHF. In DNA, the CDR3 is TGTGCCAGTAGAAGACAGTTAGATCAGCCCCAGCATTTT.

The chain links TRBV4-1 to TRBJ2-1; 9 nucleotides align to TRBD2. CDR1 is MGHRA, CDR2 YSYEKL, per germline. J lost 4 bases, V lost 0 bases, and 4 bases had no gene match. This CDR3 contains 16 residues. DNA of the CDR3: TGCGCCAGCAGCCAAGATGGCGGGGGGGGTTACAATGAGCAGTTCTTC. It specifies CASSQDGGGGYNEQFF.

The CDR3 bases are TGTGCCAGCAGTCCCTGGGTACAGGGTGGCAATCAGCCCCAGCATTTT. Its protein product is CASSPWVQGGNQPQHF. V is TRBV27 and J is TRBJ1-5; a possible D gene is TRBD1 (6 bases). CDR3 size: 16 residues. Germline CDR1 reads MNHEY; CDR2 reads SMNVEV (reference sequence). The V end was cut by 5 bases, the J end by 2 bases, with 16 bases between.

This chain connects TRBV19 to TRBJ1-3; the D gene is possibly TRBD1 (6 bases). Trimming pared 5 bases from V and 0 bases from J, leaving 14 bases between. Germline V gene lookup returns CDR1 LNHDA and CDR2 SQIVND (reference sequence). The CDR3 runs to 16 residues. In nucleotides, the CDR3 is TGTGCCAGTAGTTTCGCCGGGACAAGCTCTGGAAACACCATATATTTT. Translating gives CASSFAGTSSGNTIYF.

The rearrangement links TRBV19 to TRBJ1-5; 9 nucleotides match TRBD1. With V trimmed by 3 bases and J by 6 bases, 9 bases remained unmatched. The CDR3 length is 16 residues. Per the germline V gene, CDR1 is LNHDA and CDR2 is SQIVND (reference sequence). CDR3 loop: CASSISDRGVGQPQHF. The CDR3 nucleotides are TGTGCCAGTAGTATCTCGGACAGGGGAGTGGGTCAGCCCCAGCATTTT.

This chain connects TRBV5-4 to TRBJ1-1, with D hard to call. V lost 5 bases, J lost 5 bases, and 10 bases lay in between. Per the germline V gene, CDR1 is SGHNT and CDR2 is YYREEE (reference sequence). The CDR3 has 12 residues. The CDR3 DNA reads TGTGCCAGCAGGTACGGGAGTACTGAAGCTTTCTTT. Translating it yields CASRYGSTEAFF.